This record covers a single TCR beta chain. The antigen it binds to is not known. Base qualities are not recorded, but no much larger clone differs from it by a single base. The data are from a study of cytomegalovirus exposure and HLA in healthy donors (dated by TCRdb to about 2017). Broadly, across the study: In an earlier analysis of around 540 of the donors, around 300 Gb of sequence data and about 110 million unique TCR beta sequences from about 190 million T cells were reported. An early release covering just under 650 HLA-typed donors comprised roughly 300 gigabases of sequencing data and around 80 million unique TCR sequences. Among the roughly 400 genotyped donors, about 85% belonged to the genetic ancestry cluster associated with self-reported Caucasian donors. The aim of the study was to test whether cataloging public T cell receptors could identify signatures of past pathogen exposure. The study profiled the T cell repertoires of 500 to 800 subjects by immunosequencing and related them to cytomegalovirus serostatus. Besides the first cohort of around 700 subjects, a separate validation cohort made up of about 120 different subjects was used. High-throughput TCR immunosequencing, statistical association of individual TCRs with disease status, and machine learning were combined to predict cytomegalovirus infection status. To study patterns of TCR occurrence, a later analysis re-analyzed previously published TCR beta repertoires from just over 650 donors and added high-resolution HLA genotyping. The later analysis used no new phenotypic data to find candidate immune exposures, relying instead on TCR beta sequences and their occurrence across donors. An earlier analysis of fewer than 750 of the donors used high-throughput TCR beta sequencing to judge whether each TCR beta V gene segment behaved as functional or pseudogenic. Donor age, sex, ethnicity and CMV serostatus were compiled together with the repertoire data. A later genetic analysis took genome-wide SNP genotypes for about 55% of the roughly 670 donors and used that subset as a discovery cohort. Every repertoire in the discovery cohort had been generated on one and the same sequencing platform. Both class I and class II loci were covered by HLA typing, at four-digit resolution. The number of typed donors differed by locus: roughly 629-640 for A, B, C, DRB1 and DQB1; 522 for DQA1; approximately 600 for DPA1; and around 490 for DPB1. About five DR-DQ haplotypes were handled as single units for association and clustering, since linkage in the cohort was strong. Among several hundred genotyped donors of the cohort, an average of approximately 200,000 unique TCR beta nucleotide sequences was sequenced per donor, of which about 18% were non-productive. General conclusions and limits of the study: According to a later analysis, TCR association rates differed among HLA loci, with DRB1 alleles showing the most associated TCRs and HLA-C alleles showing the fewest. CMV serostatus was the only immune exposure information available for the cohort. Broadly in line with IMGT annotations, most TCR beta V segments showed up in productive rearrangements about 87% or about 30% of the time in an earlier analysis of 587 of the donors. Because counts were too low, more than 15 rarely observed V segments, including chromosome 9 orphons, were left out of the earlier analysis of 587 of the donors. Roughly uniform sequencing depth across donors was assumed in presence/absence analyses, although this assumption may not hold. A total of 150 to 200 TCR beta chains were listed by the study as associated with cytomegalovirus. In a later genetic analysis, a missense DCLRE1C variant was associated with V-gene and J-gene trimming of TCR beta chains, and the association was replicated in an independent cohort. In vitro tests confirmed that a few of the cytomegalovirus-associated TCR beta chains recognize cytomegalovirus antigens. It was suggested by the authors that the approach could potentially be generalized to other disease states and immunological phenotypes. In both the original and validation cohorts, the classifier was reported to diagnose cytomegalovirus status with high specificity and sensitivity. A cluster of highly shared sequence variants was judged likely to be a technical artifact of the sequencing pipeline. Because some donors lacked HLA typing at each locus, the association tests relied only on the typed subset. According to a later analysis, most CMV-associated TCR beta chains appeared to be HLA-restricted, and the HLA associations seemed to be driven largely by CMV exposure. When HLA alleles, especially DR and DQ, strongly co-occurred, attributing TCR associations to individual alleles was difficult. Compared with equally common non-associated chains, HLA-associated TCR beta chains in a later analysis were more clonally expanded and had lower generation probabilities. A further reported finding was that TCR beta sequences accurately predicted the HLA-A and HLA-B alleles for most subjects in the first cohort. Linkage disequilibrium might explain the correlated functional status among segregating V segments, but an unknown experimental factor could not be ruled out. At a false discovery rate of 0.05, a later analysis linked approximately 18,000 TCR beta sequences to specific HLA alleles. Only TCR beta chains were sequenced in this cohort, and the absence of alpha or paired-chain data limited detectable features. Most TCR sequences were observed very rarely across donors, whereas some public TCRs were present in many individuals. Some IMGT-functional V segments, including TRBV6-2 and TRBV6-3, could not be distinguished by the 87-base-pair reads and were therefore excluded. Compared with the roughly 710-donor mean, donors in an Asian-associated ancestry cluster had fewer N-insertions in productive TCRs, according to a later genetic analysis. According to a later analysis, parvovirus B19, influenza, CMV and Epstein-Barr virus appeared linked to several top co-occurrence clusters.

The cohort consisted of 600 or so healthy bone marrow donors. At the time of sampling, every cohort member was nominally healthy, though immune exposures that went unrecorded were likely present. The donor was CMV seronegative and belonged to the group of more than 300 seronegative cohort members. A peripheral blood sample was collected from each donor, and TCR beta sequencing was performed on peripheral blood mononuclear cells. Genomic DNA was extracted from the blood cell samples with the Qiagen DNeasy Blood Extraction Kit. CDR1 and CDR2 are read off the germline V gene as MNHNS and SASEGT. The CDR3 covers 15 residues, taking in both the cysteine and the phenylalanine. The DNA shown is the 45-base CDR3, in frame from base 1. V and J lose 7 bases and 3 bases, and a span of 13 bases separates them. Library creation used the immunoSEQ multiplex PCR assay. For the multiplex PCR, a mixture combining 60 forward primers for TCR Vbeta segments and 13 reverse primers for TCR Jbeta segments was used. Amplification of the CDR3 region of rearranged TCR beta genes was performed with a multiplex PCR assay on genomic DNA. The amplified TCR beta libraries were sequenced on the Illumina HiSeq System as 87-base-pair reads. The original methods were these. Across the 666 repertoires, a later analysis counted approximately 83 million unique TCR beta chains, 8.5 million to 12 million of which were shared by at least two donors. Raw reads were error-corrected and collapsed into unique sequences by a nearest-neighbor algorithm in which closely related sequences were merged to remove PCR and sequencing errors. Alignment of CDR3 sequences to IMGT reference sequences was used to assign V, D and J gene segments. Each retained sequence needed at least a six-nucleotide match to both a V gene segment and a J gene segment. Rearrangements were classified as productive when the CDR3 lacked stop codons and remained in frame with V and J, and all other rearrangements were classified as non-productive. CDR3 was defined according to IMGT convention as the region running from the second conserved V-encoded cysteine to the conserved J-encoded phenylalanine. The earlier analysis of more than 450 of the donors excluded sequences that lacked an unambiguous match to a single V gene segment. An earlier analysis of fewer than 650 of the donors classified V segments as functional when productive rearrangements were above 56.7% and as segregating when the standard deviation between donors was above 5%. A statistical classification framework was developed to diagnose cytomegalovirus status using the catalog of TCR beta chain sequences. A later analysis assigned V and J genes by comparing TCR nucleotide sequences with IMGT/GENE-DB human TR gene sequences. The TCRdist pipeline was used in a later analysis to assign CDR3 sequences and most-parsimonious VDJ recombination scenarios. In a later analysis, each TCR beta chain was defined by its CDR3 amino acid sequence together with its V-gene family, and reads lacking a unique V-gene family were excluded. As a way to deal with suspected cross-contamination and a sequencing artifact, a later analysis dropped roughly 600 nucleotide sequences that were highly shared and had low generation probability. In a later analysis, a clonal expansion index for each public chain was calculated from normalized within-repertoire ranks of inferred template counts. A later analysis computed generation probabilities with a VDJ recombination model fitted to out-of-frame rearrangements, and checked the results against IGoR. Hypergeometric tests were used in a later analysis to score TCR-TCR, TCR-HLA and TCR-CMV co-occurrence, with a repertoire-size bias correction applied to the TCR pairs. To estimate false discovery rates, a later analysis permuted the HLA or CMV assignments 20 times. In a later analysis, co-occurring TCRs were grouped with DBSCAN, and TCRdist sequence similarity was added when clustering was performed within HLA-allele-positive subsets. Co-occurrence clustering excluded repertoires with fewer than 30,000 or more than 120,000 public chains, plus five with anomalous nucleotide sharing. In TCRdb, the immuneACCESS table is reduced to in-frame sequences with V and J assigned. These tables do not hold every clone; where another copy was compared, an unresolved V gene accounts for under half, and the others remain unexplained. For V, J and clone size, that table is used; D and trimming come from the DNA. The sample table lists some 90,000 clones, about 70% of them with a count of one. The ten largest clones add up to around 2.8% of the sample.

This TCR derives from a man aged 40-49 years in good health and CMV-seronegative. Sequenced sample: PBMCs. The chain was built from TRBV6-1 and TRBJ1-6; a tentative D call is TRBD1 (5 bases match). The nucleotide sequence is TGTGCCAGCAACCCGACAGTTAACTATAATTCACCCCTCCACTTT. This is translated as CASNPTVNYNSPLHF.